This entry describes one T cell receptor beta chain. Antigen specificity is unknown. The PCR employed 60 Vbeta primers together with 13 Jbeta primers. Clones were sequenced by immunoSEQ multiplex PCR, and TCRdb holds only the in-frame ones, with some missing. The sample has 130,000 or so clones, around 75% seen once. This entry belongs to a study of cytomegalovirus exposure and HLA in healthy donors. Across the study: In an earlier analysis, 90 million to 130 million unique TCR beta sequences were found from 150 million to 200 million T cells.

The study's findings and limits: In a later analysis, a missense DCLRE1C variant was linked to TCR beta V- and J-gene trimming. About 87% or about 30% of the time was how often most TCR beta V segments were productive, according to an earlier analysis.

The germline CDR1 and CDR2 sequences are SGHRS and YFSETQ. This CDR3 comprises 16 residues. The V end lost 0 bases, the J end lost 0 bases, and 11 bases lay between the germline ends. The receptor's source is a woman aged 45-65 years in good health and CMV-seropositive. The genes are TRBV5-1 and TRBJ2-3, with D possibly TRBD1 on 6 matching bases. The source material was PBMCs. The CDR3 sequence is CASSLANRVSTDTQYF. CDR3 DNA: TGCGCCAGCAGCTTGGCCAACAGGGTCAGCACAGATACGCAGTATTTT.